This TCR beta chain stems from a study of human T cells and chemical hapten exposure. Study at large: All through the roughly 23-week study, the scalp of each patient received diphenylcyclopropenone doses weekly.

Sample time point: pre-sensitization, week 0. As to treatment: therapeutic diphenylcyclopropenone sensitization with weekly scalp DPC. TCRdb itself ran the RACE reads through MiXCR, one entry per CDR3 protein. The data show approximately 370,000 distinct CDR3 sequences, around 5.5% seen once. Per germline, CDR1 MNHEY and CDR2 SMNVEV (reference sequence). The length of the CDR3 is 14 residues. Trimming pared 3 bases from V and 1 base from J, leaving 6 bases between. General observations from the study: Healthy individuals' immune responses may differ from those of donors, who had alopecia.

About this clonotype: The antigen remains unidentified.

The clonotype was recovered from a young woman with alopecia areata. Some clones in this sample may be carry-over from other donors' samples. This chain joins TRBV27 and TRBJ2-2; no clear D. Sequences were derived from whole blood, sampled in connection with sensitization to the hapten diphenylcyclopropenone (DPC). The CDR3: CASSFRMNTGELFF. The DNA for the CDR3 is TGTGCCAGCAGTTTCCGAATGAACACCGGGGAGCTGTTTTTT.